A single T cell receptor beta chain is shown here with its context. The target antigen is unknown. Next came a second PCR, run for roughly 6 to 11 cycles, which used a sample-barcoded 5' primer along with a J-beta primer mix. Using its own MiXCR run on the 5' RACE reads, TCRdb lists one record per CDR3 protein. The table has about 290,000 distinct CDR3 sequences, roughly a quarter seen once. This sample stems from a study of blood T cells in healthy people across ages. CDR1 and CDR2 (germline): SGHTA, FQGNSA. Trimming removed 1 base from V and 1 base from J, with 13 bases in between. CDR3 length equals 16 residues. Points from the study as a whole: A roughly linear fall in TCR beta diversity per million T cells was seen with increasing age.

Sequenced input: blood. The rearrangement uses TRBV7-2 and TRBJ1-1; D is unclear. The source is a woman aged 65 to 85 in good health. This CDR3 is CASSLGLTRPNTEAFF. CDR3 bases: TGTGCCAGCAGCTTAGGCCTGACACGACCGAACACTGAAGCTTTCTTT. Using reference TRBV7-2 and TRBJ1-1 for the parts outside the CDR3, the full variable domain is GAGVSQSPSNKVTEKGKDVELRCDPISGHTALYWYRQSLGQGLEFLIYFQGNSAPDKSGLPSDRFSAERTGGSVSTLTIQRTQQEDSAVYLCASSLGLTRPNTEAFFGQGTRLTVV.